The sequence of this TCR beta chain was determined in a study of blood T cell repertoires in COVID-19. On the study more broadly: Acute-phase and convalescent COVID-19 samples originated in the United States, Italy and Spain. The cDNA or gDNA used as material had been derived from T cells, B-cell-depleted T cells, or PBMCs.

Source study methods: The assay estimated nucleated cells by amplifying reference gene primers. The method was immunoSEQ multiplex PCR; TCRdb's version includes in-frame clones alone and lacks a portion of them. V and J calls plus clone size are reproduced from that table; the DNA served to infer D and trimming. The sample consists of roughly 300,000 clones, 81% of them appearing once. The CDR3 is 18 residues long. V usage is TRBV21-1 and J usage is TRBJ2-3; the table's TRBD1 call for D was not verified on the DNA. TRBV21-1 is a known pseudogene. The receptor's source is a woman aged 60-75 years with active or convalescent COVID-19. The sequencing sample was made of peripheral blood. For the CDR3, the DNA is TGTGCCAGCAGTATAAGAAGGGCAGGGGGACAAGGGACAGATACGCAGTATTTT. Translated, it gives CASSIRRAGGQGTDTQYF.